This T cell receptor (beta chain) was recovered during a study of T-cell memory formation after mild COVID-19. TCRdb redid the calling of the 5' RACE reads with MiXCR, one entry per CDR3 protein. The sample includes about 420,000 distinct CDR3 sequences, around a quarter of them seen just once. Study observations and caveats: CD4/CD8 balance characterized clones contracting day 15 to 85, and CD4+ skew characterized later expanders. Researchers found some responding clones in pre-infection memory, a sign that cross-reactive memory joined.

Trimming removed 2 bases from V and 4 bases from J; junction bases left unmatched: 1. The CDR3 totals 14 residues. The germline V gene has CDR1 LGHNA and CDR2 YNFKEQ. This clonotype has a handful of counts. Its target is unknown. This receptor was identified in an adult woman who had mild COVID-19 (a few samples of this study predate the infection). Cell type and time point are not known. The V gene is TRBV4-2, the J gene TRBJ2-1; the match to TRBD1 covers 8 bases. The specimen sequenced was PBMCs or a T cell subset sorted from them (not recorded which). CDR3 sequence: CASSQNRGYNEQFF. In DNA, the CDR3 is TGTGCCAGCAGCCAAAACAGGGGGTACAATGAGCAGTTCTTC.